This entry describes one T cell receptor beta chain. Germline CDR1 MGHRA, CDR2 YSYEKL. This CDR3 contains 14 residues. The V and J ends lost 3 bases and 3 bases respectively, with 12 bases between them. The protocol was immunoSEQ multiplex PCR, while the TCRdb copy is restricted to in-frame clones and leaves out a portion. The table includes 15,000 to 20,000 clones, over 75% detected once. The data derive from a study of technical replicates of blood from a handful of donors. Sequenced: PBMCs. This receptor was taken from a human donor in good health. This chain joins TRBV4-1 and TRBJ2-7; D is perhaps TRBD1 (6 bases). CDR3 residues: CASSQAGTNYEQYF. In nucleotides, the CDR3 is TGCGCCAGCAGCCAGGCCGGGACAAACTACGAGCAGTACTTC.